The clone carrying this T cell receptor beta chain was seen just once. The antigen is not known. This sample was taken from a study of CD4 T cells in relation to SARS-CoV-2 and coronaviruses. Study-wide context: ViraFEST: roughly 10-day antigen culture of PBMCs, then TCR beta CDR3 sequencing.

Study-wide results and caveats: No donor gave both pre-pandemic and post-infection samples.

The CDR3 is 16 amino acids. V was clipped by 1 base and J by 6 bases; unmatched bases: 12. CDR1 and CDR2 (germline): SGHRS, YFSETQ. Unexposed donor CD4+ T cells date from about 2011-2018, before the COVID-19 pandemic. CD4+ T cells were isolated from the cells after roughly 11 days of culture. Data came from immunoSEQ multiplex PCR; TCRdb stores just in-frame clones and leaves some out. This sample has 20,000 to 25,000 clones, with 70% to 80% found just once. The chain couples TRBV5-1 to TRBJ2-7, with 8 bases lining up with TRBD2. This TCR derives from a human donor in good health. Sequenced: CD4+ T cells from PBMCs, cultured in vitro. The CDR3 nucleotides read TGCGCCAGCAGCTTGAATCGGCTAGCGGGTGGGGGCGAGCAGTACTTC. This sequence encodes CASSLNRLAGGGEQYF.